What follows describes a single TCR beta chain. Its antigen is unidentified. The source of the sample is a study of CD8 T cells in Susac syndrome. Study conclusions and caveats: Susac-specific public clones in total CD8+ repertoires numbered roughly 17; in CD8+ TEMRA repertoires, they numbered a few. As acknowledged by the study, its TCR sequencing and HLA analysis included a relatively small number of individuals.

With random hexamers, roughly 0.45 to 1 ug RNA was reverse transcribed. The TCR beta CDR3 was amplified by immunoSEQ multiplex PCR across 54 Vbeta, 13 Jbeta. MiXCR was run by TCRdb on the immunoSEQ multiplex PCR reads, yielding one entry per CDR3 protein. The sample lists about 130,000 distinct CDR3 sequences, 85% to 95% occurring once. The T cells that were sequenced for TCR beta were CD8+ and CD4+ cells from blood. V lost 0 bases and J 6 bases, leaving 9 bases between the germline ends. Per the germline V gene, CDR1 is SGDLS and CDR2 is YYNGEE. The CDR3 length is 14 residues. The V gene is TRBV9, the J gene TRBJ2-2, with unresolved D. Sequences were obtained from CD8+ T cells from PBMCs. The TCR was taken from a human donor with Susac syndrome. The CDR3 sequence: CASSVEGRAGELFF. The CDR3 DNA sequence: TGTGCCAGCAGCGTAGAGGGAAGGGCCGGGGAGCTGTTTTTT.